The rows below give T cell receptor beta chains drawn from one sample of a study of CD8 T cells in Susac syndrome. TCRdb redid the calling of the immunoSEQ multiplex PCR reads with MiXCR, one entry per CDR3 protein. Among around 170,000 distinct CDR3 sequences listed, more than 90% were seen once. Sequenced sample: CD4+ T cells from PBMCs. These receptors all come from a human donor with Susac syndrome. Both conserved end residues are part of each CDR3.

J gene | V gene | CDR3 protein
TRBJ1-4 | TRBV12-3/TRBV12-4 | CASSLTGDNEKLFF
TRBJ1-5 | TRBV19 | CASDLGDNQPQHF
TRBJ2-2 | TRBV4-1 | CASSQVGTGVLVVTGELFF
TRBJ2-3 | TRBV29-1 | CSVGRGLGTDTQYF
TRBJ1-4 | TRBV9 | CASSVPTSEKLFF
TRBJ1-2 | TRBV5-4 | CASSLTRNEGYTF
TRBJ1-6 | TRBV7-2 | CASNPGSYNSPLHF
TRBJ1-1 | TRBV19 | CASSISRQGEAEAFF
TRBJ2-2 | TRBV11-2 | CASSFQFTGELFF
TRBJ2-3 | TRBV20-1 | CSARDSRRGGQGTQYF
TRBJ1-6 | TRBV5-1 | CASSSPRQGRVSPLHF
TRBJ2-1 | TRBV3-1 | CASSLPDRGNEQFF
TRBJ2-7 | TRBV20-1 | CSASGSYEQYF
TRBJ2-2 | TRBV7-8 | CASSLVNGNTGELFF
TRBJ1-1 | TRBV7-2 | CASSSPQGTMNTEAFF
TRBJ2-5 | TRBV12-3/TRBV12-4 | CASSFLAPGSETQYF
TRBJ2-5 | TRBV6-2/TRBV6-3 | CASSTPGTGTQYF
TRBJ1-5 | TRBV6-6 | CASRDTGPHQPQHF
TRBJ2-7 | TRBV7-2 | CASSQDWDEQYF
TRBJ2-5 | TRBV12-3/TRBV12-4 | CASSFRGLKTQYF
TRBJ1-6 | TRBV7-6 | CASSLVFGGGNSNSPLHF
TRBJ1-5 | TRBV7-8 | CASSIASTGGGNQPQHF
TRBJ2-3 | TRBV2 | CASSDGGTGPRTDTQYF
TRBJ2-3 | TRBV30 | CAWSAGGGDTQYF
TRBJ2-3 | TRBV24-1 | CATSDFTSGADTQYF
TRBJ1-1 | TRBV5-6 | CASSVGQGWGEAFF
TRBJ2-3 | TRBV6-5 | CASNSQGRGDTQYF
TRBJ2-3 | TRBV7-2 | CASRRIGGGGSYPQYF
TRBJ2-3 | TRBV7-9 | CASSSRLESTDTQYF
TRBJ2-7 | TRBV9 | CASSVGSTPYEQYF
TRBJ1-5 | TRBV4-2 | CASSQLRDRHTGNF
TRBJ2-5 | TRBV3-1 | CASSQEVETQYF
TRBJ1-3 | TRBV5-1 | CASSLGQSSGNTIYF
TRBJ2-1 | TRBV19 | CASSTGASGNEQFF
TRBJ1-4 | TRBV29-1 | CSVVSSLSGEKLFF
TRBJ1-6 | TRBV7-6 | CASSLGVQNNSPLHF
TRBJ1-2 | TRBV12-3/TRBV12-4 | CASSLEQGVNYGYTF
TRBJ2-3 | TRBV28 | CARGGYTDTQYF
TRBJ2-2 | TRBV12-3/TRBV12-4 | CASSPLGVRNTGELFF
TRBJ2-3 | TRBV10-3 | CAISFAEGSGGIASTDTQYF
TRBJ2-6 | TRBV5-4 | CASSFAGTRLSGANVLTF
TRBJ2-3 | TRBV9 | CASSPRTRASGDTQYF
TRBJ2-2 | TRBV27 | CASSLVGSGNTGELFF
TRBJ1-2 | TRBV24-1 | CATSLTGTSYGYTF
TRBJ1-1 | TRBV7-9 | CASSPVIPGVNTEAFF
TRBJ2-3 | TRBV12-3/TRBV12-4 | CASSFRTVPSTDTQYF
TRBJ1-2 | TRBV2 | CASSAQDSSANYGYTF
TRBJ2-1 | TRBV12-3/TRBV12-4 | CASNLARAYNEQFF